The sequence of this T cell receptor beta chain was determined in a study of shared clonotypes between healthy human individuals. The CDR3 extends over 13 amino acids. Germline-derived CDR1 and CDR2 are MDHEN and SYDVKM. V was clipped by 6 bases and J by 3 bases, with 11 bases between them. Donors were Caucasian adults residing in Nashville, Tennessee, USA. This clone was counted a few times. Antigen: not known. Each subset's genomic DNA was split evenly across several immunoSEQ plates. Produced via immunoSEQ multiplex PCR; TCRdb's table is partial and in-frame only. This table has 950,000 to 1,100,000 clones, 60% to 80% appearing once. Study-wide findings and caveats: Naive subsets generally had larger estimated richness than memory subsets.

The chain has TRBV28 and TRBJ1-1, with D possibly matching TRBD1 (6 bases). The TCR sequence derives from a young man in good health. The sequenced material came from memory CD4+ T cells sorted from blood. Noted subset: CD45RA-negative fraction. CDR3 protein: CASSPGTHTEAFF. The CDR3 DNA sequence: TGTGCCAGCAGCCCTGGGACACACACTGAAGCTTTCTTT.